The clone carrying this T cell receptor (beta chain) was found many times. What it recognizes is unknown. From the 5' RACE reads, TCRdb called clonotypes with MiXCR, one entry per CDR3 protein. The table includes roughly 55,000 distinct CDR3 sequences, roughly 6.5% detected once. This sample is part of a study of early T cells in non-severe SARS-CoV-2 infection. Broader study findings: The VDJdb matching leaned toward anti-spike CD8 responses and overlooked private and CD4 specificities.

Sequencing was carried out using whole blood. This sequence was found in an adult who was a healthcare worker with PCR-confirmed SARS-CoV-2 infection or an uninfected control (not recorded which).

This CDR3 is CAIWTVTEAFF. The CDR3 DNA is TGTGCCATCTGGACGGTCACTGAAGCTTTCTTT. V is TRBV12-3 or TRBV12-4 and J is TRBJ1-1; no definite D call. V was shortened by 10 bases and J by 4 bases, with 10 bases between the two germline ends. This CDR3 region has 11 residues.